This TCR beta chain was sequenced for a study of CD8 T cells in ankylosing spondylitis. The study, taken as a whole, reports: Disease-linked clones reportedly concentrated significantly in matched ankylosing spondylitis synovial fluid. About 8 highly homologous variants made up a TCR beta motif, and this motif appeared characteristic of ankylosing spondylitis blood.

The germline CDR1 and CDR2 sequences are DFQATT and SNEGSKA (reference sequence). The CDR3 sequence is 11 residues long. V lost 2 bases and J lost 6, with 8 bases in between. TCRdb ran MiXCR on the 5' RACE reads and lists one entry per CDR3 protein. Seen here are about 420,000 distinct CDR3 sequences, around 24% observed once, and the top ten hold 15% to 20%. This clonotype was observed a handful of times. Its cognate antigen is unknown. The gene calls are TRBV20-1 and TRBJ2-7; D is unresolved. This sequence originates from a male donor with ankylosing spondylitis. Sequencing was carried out using blood, either unsorted or a sorted T cell fraction (not recorded which). This CDR3 reads CSARFLVEQYF. The CDR3 nucleotides are TGCAGTGCTAGATTCTTGGTCGAGCAGTACTTC.